A selection of T cell receptor beta chains follows, all from one sample in a study of type 1 regulatory T cells. TCRdb redid the calling of the reads with MiXCR, one entry per CDR3 protein. The sample has 24,000 or so distinct CDR3 sequences; over 40% are singletons. No antigens are known for them. The sequencing sample was made of cultured T cells, either the whole culture or a sorted T cell fraction (not recorded which). These receptors were obtained from a human donor in good health. Both conserved end residues are part of each CDR3. The D gene is left open where the match is weak. Size is omitted from some rows. Given values are once, few, many or a class for expanded clones.

V	size	J	D	DNA	CDR3
TRBV5-1	few	TRBJ2-5	TRBD2	TGCGCCAGCAGCCCGGGGGGGGGTGCGACCCAGTACTTC	CASSPGGGATQYF
TRBV15	NA	TRBJ2-6	NA	TGTGCCACCAGCAGTGGGGGGGCGCGTGGGGCCAACGTCCTGACTTTC	CATSSGGARGANVLTF
TRBV18	NA	TRBJ1-3	NA	TGTGCCAGCTCACCGGTGGAGGGAAGCTCTGGAAACACCATATATTTT	CASSPVEGSSGNTIYF
TRBV7-2	medium-sized	TRBJ1-4	TRBD1	TGTGCCAGCAGCCCAACAGGGGGCAGAACTAATGAAAAACTGTTTTTT	CASSPTGGRTNEKLFF
TRBV5-1	once	TRBJ2-5	NA	TGCGCCAGCAGCTCGGACCGGGCCCCAAAAGAGACCCAGTACTTC	CASSSDRAPKETQYF
TRBV27	once	TRBJ2-1	TRBD1	TGTGCCAGCAGAGACAGGGGAGGTGAGCAGTTCTTC	CASRDRGGEQFF
TRBV5-1	medium-sized	TRBJ2-3	TRBD2	TGCGCCAGCAGCTTGGCAGCGGGGATATCCACAGATACGCAGTATTTT	CASSLAAGISTDTQYF
TRBV28	many	TRBJ2-3	TRBD2	TGTGCCAGCAGTCCCCAGGGACTAGCGGGGGATTCAGATACGCAGTATTTT	CASSPQGLAGDSDTQYF
TRBV7-9	few	TRBJ1-3	NA	TGTGCCAGCAGCTTGGGGCAGGTCGGGAACACCATATATTTT	CASSLGQVGNTIYF
TRBV7-2	few	TRBJ2-1	NA	TGTGCCAGCAGCGCCCCGAAACGGAATGAGCAGTTCTTC	CASSAPKRNEQFF